The rows below give T cell receptor beta chains drawn from one sample of a study of blood T cell repertoires in COVID-19. Assay: immunoSEQ multiplex PCR; the TCRdb copy retains only in-frame clones and omits some. This table has 100,000 to 150,000 clones, about four fifths appearing once. Input material: peripheral blood. These receptors all stem from a man aged 30 to 45 with COVID-19, enrolled during active disease. Both conserved end residues are trimmed from each CDR3. Fields, in order: CDR3 length, V gene, CDR3 protein.

15,TRBV4-1,ASSPGAGAGENHEQF
14,TRBV14,ASSQLRDSYNSPLH
14,TRBV27,ASSLSQTGGNTEAF
12,TRBV7-8,ASSLTGDDSPLH
10,TRBV4-1,ASSPRLDEQF
11,TRBV30,ALDGQSGNTIY
11,TRBV19,ASSIGVPEPQH
11,TRBV2,ASSEQSNQPQH
11,TRBV11-3,ASSLSPSYGYT
12,TRBV30,AWSDTGYNSPLH
16,TRBV5-8,ASRPIWDWDPTNEKLF
11,TRBV30,AWSVDRSHEQY
12,TRBV7-8,ASSPGTVRTEAF
12,TRBV7-2,ASSTRDSSGELF
11,TRBV14,ASSPVLYSPLH
12,TRBV29-1,SVGGTGASYEQY
13,TRBV4-1,ASSPRDSGGSEAF
13,TRBV28,ASSLLGLDLSEQY
15,TRBV9,ASSVDPGSSGANVLT
12,TRBV5-1,ASSSGQMNTEAF
15,TRBV13,ASSLEQGIGLNTEAF
12,TRBV9,ASSVETGNTEAF
15,TRBV7-2,ASSPGGTGLPNSPLH
11,TRBV6-4,ASSPGQGHGYT
11,TRBV30,ACTTQRGQPQH
13,TRBV5-4,ASSPTMYSYNEQF
12,TRBV2,ASSEGRSNQPQH
10,TRBV9,ASSVANYGYT
13,TRBV11-3,ASSFRQGKTDTQY
12,TRBV15,ATSRERGSYEQY
12,TRBV10-3,AISAEGAGSPLH
15,TRBV9,ASSFSLTGGIYNEQF
12,TRBV27,ASPPGTGSYEQY
13,TRBV5-6,ASSLSGIRGGEQY
14,TRBV29-1,SVVIQGASSYNEQF
12,TRBV7-9,ASSLDREFYGYT
13,TRBV20-1,SASGSPGGGGEQY
13,TRBV7-9,ASSLEAGRTGELF
16,TRBV4-3,ASSQGVDREMSNYGYT
11,TRBV12-3/TRBV12-4,ASSLGTGDTQY
14,TRBV29-1,SVDQTSGKGTDTQY
11,TRBV10-3,AIAAGVDETQY
13,TRBV11-2,ASSLASGRANEQF
13,TRBV28,ASKPFLGVNTEAF
13,TRBV6-2/TRBV6-3,ASSYQRGGPDEQF
17,TRBV5-5,ASSAGEARLSSYNSPLH
12,TRBV7-2,ASSLHGTDHGYT
19,TRBV4-3,ASSSNTILGLAGENSNEQF
14,TRBV3-1/TRBV3-2,ASSQAGGAYTSPLH
12,TRBV29-1,SVEAGGRNTEAF
12,TRBV2,ASREGLAKNIQY
13,TRBV4-2,ASSQDGRGTYGYT
13,TRBV28,ASSLIPSSYNEQF
14,TRBV3-1/TRBV3-2,ASSQTSSGLYNEQF
15,TRBV7-9,ASSEASKDSYNSPLH
14,TRBV7-8,ASSLRPGTGEGEAF
14,TRBV7-9,ASSLARGRSSYEQY